What follows describes a single TCR beta chain. Germline assignment: CDR1 MDHEN and CDR2 SYDVKM. J gave up 0 bases and V 5 bases, and 9 bases lay outside the gene matches. This CDR3 contains 17 residues. TCRdb recomputed calls from the 5' RACE reads with MiXCR, one row per CDR3 protein. There are about 890,000 distinct CDR3 sequences in the sample; around 12% occur only once, and about 1.5% lies in the top ten. These data come from a study of identical twins. These sequences were also reported in another study, on yellow fever vaccine responses in identical twins. That source adds: Twins showed a vaccine T cell response that reportedly seemed partly convergent, partly personalized.

Material: PBMCs. This receptor was obtained from a woman aged 18 to 35 in good health. This chain links TRBV28 with TRBJ1-5, with TRBD1 matching over 8 bases. CDR3: CASSLLQGVGSNQPQHF. The CDR3 DNA follows: TGTGCCAGCAGTCTGCTACAGGGGGTGGGTAGCAATCAGCCCCAGCATTTT.